The 19 T cell receptor beta chains below all came from one sample that was sequenced in a study of T cell responses to AZD1222 COVID-19 vaccine. Sequencing was performed with immunoSEQ multiplex PCR; in TCRdb, only in-frame clones are kept and a portion is missing. This sample yields 100,000 to 150,000 clones, of which about 92% are seen a single time; about 7.5% belongs to the top ten. The sample in question was peripheral blood, obtained 28 days after the second AZD1222 dose. Receptors originate from an adult who received the AZD1222 COVID-19 vaccine.

This chain connects TRBV10-3 to TRBJ2-1; no reliable D call. CDR1 is ENHRY, CDR2 SYGVKD, per germline. This CDR3 contains 12 residues. V was cut by 9 bases and J by 3 bases, with 9 bases left in between. Written as DNA, the CDR3 is TGTGCCATACAGACCATCTACAATGAGCAGTTCTTC. It specifies CAIQTIYNEQFF.

The chain links TRBV5-4 to TRBJ2-7, with D maybe TRBD2 (6 bases). V lost 1 base, J lost 2 bases, and 13 bases lay in between. From germline, CDR1 is SGHNT and CDR2 YYREEE (reference sequence). The CDR3 runs 15 residues. This chain's CDR3 is CASSLSGTSPYEQYF. The DNA for the CDR3 is TGTGCCAGCAGCTTGTCGGGGACTTCTCCCTACGAGCAGTACTTC. Full variable domain (remainder filled in from reference TRBV5-4 and TRBJ2-7): ETGVTQSPTHLIKTRGQQVTLRCSSQSGHNTVSWYQQALGQGPQFIFQYYREEENGRGNFPPRFSGLQFPNYSSELNVNALELDDSALYLCASSLSGTSPYEQYFGPGTRLTVT.

The rearrangement joins TRBV18 to TRBJ1-2; 7 bases line up with TRBD1. The CDR3 consists of 12 residues. V was clipped by 6 bases and J by 8 bases; unmatched bases: 6. Germline lookup yields CDR1 KGHSH and CDR2 LQKENI. CDR3 coding DNA: TGTGCCAGCTCCCACGGACAGGACGGCTACACCTTC. Protein sequence: CASSHGQDGYTF.

The CDR3 here is CASSFSWGPSSYEQYF. CDR3 DNA sequence: TGTGCCAGCAGTTTTTCCTGGGGGCCTTCCTCCTACGAGCAGTACTTC. The J gene is TRBJ2-7, the V gene TRBV28; TRBD1 is a possible D gene (6 bases). This CDR3 region has 16 residues. Germline CDR1 is MDHEN and CDR2 is SYDVKM. V was trimmed by 3 bases and J by 0 bases, leaving 15 bases between them.

The chain's CDR3 is CASSFPLSRPEQYF. CDR3 DNA sequence: TGTGCCAGCAGCTTTCCCCTTAGCCGGCCCGAGCAGTACTTC. V and J are TRBV5-6 and TRBJ2-7; D is ambiguous. The V end lost 2 bases, the J end lost 6 bases, and 15 bases lay between the germline ends. The CDR3 runs 14 residues. Per germline, CDR1 SGHDT and CDR2 YYEEEE.

This chain links TRBV4-2 with TRBJ1-5; no firm D call. The CDR3 has 16 amino acids. V lost 0 bases to trimming and J lost 0 bases, with 9 bases between them. The germline V gene has CDR1 LGHNA and CDR2 YNFKEQ. In DNA form, the CDR3 reads TGTGCCAGCAGCCAAGACACGGCGAATAGCAATCAGCCCCAGCATTTT. Its protein is CASSQDTANSNQPQHF.

The chain has TRBV5-1 and TRBJ1-1, with a tentative D call TRBD1 (5 bases). Germline CDR1 and CDR2: SGHRS and YFSETQ. V lost 4 bases and J 3 bases, leaving 10 bases between the germline ends. The CDR3 runs to 13 residues. The CDR3 spells CASSEGRDTEAFF. Here the CDR3 DNA reads TGCGCCAGCAGCGAGGGACGGGACACTGAAGCTTTCTTT.

The chain couples TRBV4-2 to TRBJ1-5; TRBD1 might be the D (5 bases). The V gene lost 0 bases and the J gene lost 0 bases, with 9 bases spanning the gap. Per germline, CDR1 LGHNA and CDR2 YNFKEQ. CDR3 length: 16 amino acids. The CDR3 DNA reads as TGTGCCAGCAGCCAAGATGGAGGGGATAGCAATCAGCCCCAGCATTTT. As protein: CASSQDGGDSNQPQHF.

This clone was detected only once. The J gene is TRBJ2-7, the V gene TRBV27, with 8 positions matching TRBD2. The CDR3 is 15 amino acids. The trim removed 3 bases at V and 6 bases at J, leaving 10 bases unmatched. Germline V lookup: CDR1 MNHEY, CDR2 SMNVEV (reference sequence). CDR3 sequence (DNA): TGTGCCAGCAGTTTTAACCCGTCGGGAGGGAGCGAGCAGTACTTC. Encoded protein: CASSFNPSGGSEQYF.

This sequence joins TRBV28 and TRBJ1-4; no firm D call. The ends were cut back, 4 bases at V and 4 bases at J, with 10 bases in the middle. The CDR3 runs to 14 residues. CDR1 is MDHEN and CDR2 is SYDVKM in the germline V gene. In DNA, the CDR3 is TGTGCCAGCAGTTCCCCGTCGAGTAATGAAAAACTGTTTTTT. This translates into CASSSPSSNEKLFF.

The rearrangement joins TRBV19 to TRBJ2-7; possibly TRBD1 or TRBD2 for D (5 bases each). The CDR3 contains 11 residues. CDR1 LNHDA and CDR2 SQIVND come from the germline V gene (reference sequence). V shed 9 bases and J shed 6 bases, with 12 bases lying between them. The CDR3 loop is CASGTASEQYF. In DNA form, the CDR3 reads TGTGCCAGCGGGACCGCGTCCGAGCAGTACTTC.

The chain has TRBV5-1 and TRBJ2-2; no firm D call. V gave up 4 bases and J gave up 2 bases, with 12 bases separating them. The CDR3 extends over 15 amino acids. Germline values: CDR1 SGHRS, CDR2 YFSETQ. CDR3 sequence: CASSPTTGNTGELFF. DNA of the CDR3: TGCGCCAGCAGCCCGACGACCGGAAACACCGGGGAGCTGTTTTTT.

This clone came up once. The rearrangement uses TRBV5-1 and TRBJ1-3; 9 bases line up with TRBD1. The J segment lost 3 bases and the V segment lost 6 bases, leaving 4 bases of the junction unmatched. Germline lookup yields CDR1 SGHRS and CDR2 YFSETQ. The CDR3 has 14 amino acids. The CDR3 bases are TGCGCCAGCAAACAGGGGGCGGATGGAAACACCATATATTTT. Amino acid sequence: CASKQGADGNTIYF.

As DNA, the CDR3 is TGCGCCAGCAAAGTCAAGGGACTAGCCCATAAAGGGGAAGATACGCAGTATTTT. Translated: CASKVKGLAHKGEDTQYF. J is TRBJ2-3 and V is TRBV10-2, with 9 bases aligning to TRBD2. This CDR3 spans 18 amino acids. Germline lookup yields CDR1 WSHSY and CDR2 SAAADI. The trim removed 7 bases at V and 5 bases at J, leaving 19 bases unmatched.

The V and J genes are TRBV7-8 and TRBJ2-5; possibly TRBD2 for D (6 bases). The CDR3 consists of 16 residues. Germline-derived CDR1 and CDR2 are SGHVS and FQNEAQ. The germline V and J ends were trimmed by 3 bases and 1 base, with 15 bases remaining between them. The CDR3 region has the DNA TGTGCCAGCAGCTTCGGGACTCCATCCCCCCAAGAGACCCAGTACTTC. This gives the protein CASSFGTPSPQETQYF. The entire variable domain, with the rest obtained from reference TRBV7-8 and TRBJ2-5, is as follows: GAGVSQSPRYKVAKRGQDVALRCDPISGHVSLFWYQQALGQGPEFLTYFQNEAQLDKSGLPSDRFFAERPEGSVSTLKIQRTQQEDSAVYLCASSFGTPSPQETQYFGPGTRLLVL.

This clone was found a few times. The chain joins TRBV6-5 to TRBJ2-7, with 8 bases lining up with TRBD1. The germline CDR1 and CDR2 sequences are MNHEY and SVGAGI. V was clipped by 2 bases and J by 2 bases; unmatched bases: 2. The CDR3 has 14 residues. CDR3 sequence: CASSYLQGAYEQYF. DNA of the CDR3: TGTGCCAGCAGTTACCTACAGGGGGCCTACGAGCAGTACTTC.

This sequence joins TRBV6-2 or TRBV6-3 and TRBJ1-4; D perhaps matches TRBD1 (6 bases). V shed 2 bases and J shed 6 bases, with 19 bases lying between them. The germline V gene has CDR1 MNHEY and CDR2 SVGEGT. This CDR3 spans 17 amino acids. The CDR3 region has the DNA TGTGCCAGCAGTTACGGACGGACACGGGGGCTGGATGAAAAACTGTTTTTT. This encodes CASSYGRTRGLDEKLFF.

Here the CDR3 reads CASSFGTYGYTF. In DNA, the CDR3 is TGTGCCAGCAGTTTTGGGACCTATGGCTACACCTTC. V usage is TRBV12-3 or TRBV12-4 and J usage is TRBJ1-2; D perhaps matches TRBD1 (5 bases). CDR3 length: 12 amino acids. V gave up 3 bases and J gave up 4 bases, with 6 bases separating them.

A note on this clone: Other nucleotide sequences in the sample specify the same CDR3. The rearrangement joins TRBV5-1 to TRBJ2-3; D tentatively fits TRBD1 or TRBD2 (5 bases each). The germline V gene encodes CDR1 SGHRS and CDR2 YFSETQ. The germline V and J ends were trimmed by 0 bases and 2 bases, with 13 bases remaining between them. The CDR3 extends over 16 amino acids. The CDR3 bases are TGCGCCAGCAGCTTGGATAGGGACCGGTCCACAGATACGCAGTATTTT. As protein: CASSLDRDRSTDTQYF.